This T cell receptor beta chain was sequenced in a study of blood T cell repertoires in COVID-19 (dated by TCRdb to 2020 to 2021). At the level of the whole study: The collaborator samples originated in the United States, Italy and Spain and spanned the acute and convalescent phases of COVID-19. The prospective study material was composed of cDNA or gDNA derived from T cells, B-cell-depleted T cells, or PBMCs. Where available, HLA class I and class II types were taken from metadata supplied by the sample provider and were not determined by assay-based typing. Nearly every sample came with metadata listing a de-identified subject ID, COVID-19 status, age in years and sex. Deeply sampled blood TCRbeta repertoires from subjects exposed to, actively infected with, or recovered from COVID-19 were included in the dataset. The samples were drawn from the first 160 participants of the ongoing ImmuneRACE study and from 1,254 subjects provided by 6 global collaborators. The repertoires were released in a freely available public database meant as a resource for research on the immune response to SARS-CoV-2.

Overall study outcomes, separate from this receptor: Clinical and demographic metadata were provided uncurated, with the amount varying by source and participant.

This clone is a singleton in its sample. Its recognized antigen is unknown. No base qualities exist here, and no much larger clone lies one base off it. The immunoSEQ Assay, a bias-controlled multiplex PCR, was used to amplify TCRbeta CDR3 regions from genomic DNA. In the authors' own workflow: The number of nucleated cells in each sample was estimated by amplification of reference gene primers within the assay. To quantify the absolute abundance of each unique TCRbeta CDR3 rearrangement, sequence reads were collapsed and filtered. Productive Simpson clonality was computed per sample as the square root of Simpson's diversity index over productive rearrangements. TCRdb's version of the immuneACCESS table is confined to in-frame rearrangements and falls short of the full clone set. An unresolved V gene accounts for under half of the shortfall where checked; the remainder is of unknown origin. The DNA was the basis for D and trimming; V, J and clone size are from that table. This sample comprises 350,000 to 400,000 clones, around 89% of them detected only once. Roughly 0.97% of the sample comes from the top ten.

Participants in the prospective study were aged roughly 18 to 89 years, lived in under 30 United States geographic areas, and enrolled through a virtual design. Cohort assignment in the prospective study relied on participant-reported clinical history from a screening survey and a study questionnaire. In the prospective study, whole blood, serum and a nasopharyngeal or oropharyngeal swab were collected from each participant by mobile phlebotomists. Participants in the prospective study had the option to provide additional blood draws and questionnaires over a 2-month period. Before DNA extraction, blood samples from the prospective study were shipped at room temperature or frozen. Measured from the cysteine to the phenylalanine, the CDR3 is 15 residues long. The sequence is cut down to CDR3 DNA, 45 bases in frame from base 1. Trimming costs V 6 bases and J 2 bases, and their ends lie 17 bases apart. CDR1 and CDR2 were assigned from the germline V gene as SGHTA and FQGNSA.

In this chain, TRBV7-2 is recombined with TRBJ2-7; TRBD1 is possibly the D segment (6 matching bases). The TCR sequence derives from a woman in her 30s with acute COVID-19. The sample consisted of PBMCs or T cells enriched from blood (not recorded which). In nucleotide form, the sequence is TGTGCCAGCAGTCCCGGTTGGGGGCGGACCTACGAGCAGTACTTC. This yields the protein CASSPGWGRTYEQYF.